This TCR beta chain is from a study of T cells in localized non-small cell lung cancer. The assay was immunoSEQ multiplex PCR, and TCRdb's table has in-frame clones only and misses some. The sample lists tens of thousands of clones, 86% occurring once. Worth noting for this clone: The antigen is unknown.

Study conclusions and caveats: The appearance of a median roughly 53 of the top 100 tumor clones was seen in adjacent lung.

Germline V gene lookup returns CDR1 SEHNR and CDR2 FQNEAQ (reference sequence). The length of the CDR3 is 12 residues. The V and J ends lost 8 bases and 7 bases respectively, with 14 bases between them. The sequence derives from a male donor older than 55 with stage III squamous cell lung carcinoma. Sequenced material: peripheral blood, taken before any cancer treatment. The gene calls are TRBV7-9 and TRBJ1-1; no definite D call. The CDR3 DNA reads as TGTGCCAGCTCACAGCAAGTCAATGAAGCTTTCTTT. It specifies CASSQQVNEAFF.